This T cell receptor (beta chain) was recorded in a study of regulatory T cells in long-lasting Graves disease. Findings of the study overall: Persistent Graves' patients possessed reduced TCR diversity relative to recently diagnosed ones. Persistent disease was associated with favored TRBV28 usage and with favored use of TRBJ1-2 and TRBJ2-5.

Between the trimmed V and J ends, which lost 9 bases and 6 bases, there was a span of 6 bases. CDR1 and CDR2 (germline): MNHEY, SMNVEV (reference sequence). The CDR3 sequence is 10 residues long. Notes on this clonotype: Its antigen is not known.

Indicated time point: persistent/refractory GD, antithyroid drugs over 5 years with positive TRAb. Construction of the TCR library relied on RNA isolated from PBMCs. Clinicians diagnosed Graves' disease using American Thyroid Association guidelines. Roughly 8.2 milliliters of peripheral blood were drawn into EDTA tubes. Sequencing libraries for TCR beta were prepared with iRepertoire HTBI primers and Arm-PCR of CDR3 regions. TCRdb called the multiplex PCR reads again in MiXCR, with one record for every CDR3 protein. This sample has 600,000 to 850,000 distinct CDR3 sequences, with around 32% found just once.

The source is a female donor with Graves disease. This rearrangement joins TRBV27 to TRBJ1-5; no clear D gene. The material was peripheral blood mononuclear cells (PBMCs), obtained when the disease was refractory, from a patient treated with antithyroid drugs. The CDR3 sequence: CASGVQPQHF. The CDR3 bases are TGTGCCAGTGGCGTTCAGCCCCAGCATTTT.